Listed below are T cell receptor beta chains from one sample, sequenced in a study of shared clonotypes between healthy human individuals. Assay used: immunoSEQ multiplex PCR; TCRdb lists only in-frame clones, some missing. The data hold hundreds of thousands of clones, with about three quarters observed a single time. The sequenced sample was memory CD4+ T cells sorted from blood. All receptors come from a young woman in good health. The CDR3 runs from the conserved cysteine through the conserved F or W. The order of the fields is CDR3 protein, V gene, J gene.

CASSQFHTQYF	TRBV28	TRBJ2-3
CASSSGQRMNTEAFF	TRBV6-5	TRBJ1-1
CASSHLPGPPNEKLFF	TRBV27	TRBJ1-4
CASSPTIMGGGYEQYF	TRBV18	TRBJ2-7
CASKERELSGELFF	TRBV28	TRBJ2-2
CASRLLAGNYEQYF	TRBV9	TRBJ2-7
CASTSASSTDTQYF	TRBV5-4	TRBJ2-3
CASSLGGGGYTF	TRBV28	TRBJ1-2
CASSFLAGYNEQFF	TRBV7-3	TRBJ2-1
CASSSGFLSGNTIYF	TRBV28	TRBJ1-3
CASSLTGYTIYF	TRBV7-9	TRBJ1-3
CASSLGQGSHQETQYF	TRBV5-1	TRBJ2-5
CASSRSRDRAYEQYF	TRBV4-1	TRBJ2-7
CASRSLAAYNEQFF	TRBV6-5	TRBJ2-1
CASSQARDTHGYTF	TRBV19	TRBJ1-2
CASSFFFSGQSRYEQYF	TRBV5-5	TRBJ2-7
CASSLNYFSYEQYF	TRBV27	TRBJ2-7
CASSLELGIRYEQYF	TRBV7-7	TRBJ2-7
CSVVGAGGNTEAFF	TRBV29-1	TRBJ1-1
CSRPGQERPYEQYF	TRBV29-1	TRBJ2-7
CASSFAQGTATNEKLFF	TRBV7-9	TRBJ1-4
CASSLGTGNGYTF	TRBV28	TRBJ1-2
CASSQAGGHTGELFF	TRBV4-1	TRBJ2-2
CAWRGDTGNTEAFF	TRBV30	TRBJ1-1
CASRFLSGTEAFF	TRBV19	TRBJ1-1
CASSPGRPSGNTIYF	TRBV5-1	TRBJ1-3
CASSDGTVNTEAFF	TRBV5-6	TRBJ1-1
CASSYSNRGLEQYF	TRBV6-6	TRBJ2-7